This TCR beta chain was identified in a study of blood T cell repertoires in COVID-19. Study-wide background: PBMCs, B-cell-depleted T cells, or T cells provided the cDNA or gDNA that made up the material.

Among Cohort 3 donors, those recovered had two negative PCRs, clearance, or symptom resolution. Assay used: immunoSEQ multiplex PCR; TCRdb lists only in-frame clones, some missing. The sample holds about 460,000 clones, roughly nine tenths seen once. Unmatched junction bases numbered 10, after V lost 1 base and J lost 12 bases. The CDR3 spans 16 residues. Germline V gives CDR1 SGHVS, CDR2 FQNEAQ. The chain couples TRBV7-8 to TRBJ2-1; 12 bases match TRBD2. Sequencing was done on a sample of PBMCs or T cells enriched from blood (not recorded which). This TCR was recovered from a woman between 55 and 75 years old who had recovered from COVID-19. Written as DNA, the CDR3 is TGTGCCAGCAGCTTAGGCACAGGACTAGCGGGACCGAGGCAGTTCTTC. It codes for CASSLGTGLAGPRQFF.